This record concerns one T cell receptor (beta chain) sequence. Its antigen remains unknown. Trimming removed 0 bases at V and 5 bases at J, with 11 bases between. Germline values: CDR1 SGDLS, CDR2 YYNGEE. There are 14 residues in the CDR3. This record comes from a study of cytomegalovirus exposure and HLA in healthy donors. Study-wide background: Both the roughly 120 validation repertoires and the approximately 700 first-cohort repertoires used the same platform, as reported by a later analysis.

Here immunoSEQ multiplex PCR was the method, and the copy in TCRdb shows in-frame clones only, minus some. The data show tens of thousands of clones, approximately 84% seen once. Broader study findings: TCR clusters originating in the first cohort tended to co-occur in the roughly 130 validation repertoires, according to a later analysis. Most TCR sequences were rare, but some public TCRs occurred in many donors.

The sample was PBMCs. The chain joins TRBV9 to TRBJ2-5, with a tentative D call TRBD1 (6 bases). This clonotype was sampled from a woman in her late teens or twenties in good health and CMV-seropositive. The CDR3 sequence is CASSVAWGLETQYF. CDR3 DNA: TGTGCCAGCAGCGTAGCTTGGGGGCTGGAGACCCAGTACTTC.